Listed here are 31 T cell receptor beta chains from one sample, sequenced in a study of liver allograft versus peripheral blood T cells. Turning to the study itself: In transplanted livers, T cell receptor repertoires were compared with those found in the recipients' peripheral blood.

TCRdb fed the reads into MiXCR, producing one record per CDR3 protein. Among a few hundred distinct CDR3 sequences listed, 16% were seen once. The receptors stem from a human patient who had a liver transplant. Some T cells could come from the graft donor.

By frequency in the sample, this clonotype is large (0.1 to 1%). The chain combines TRBV5-6 with TRBJ1-3; no clear D gene. CDR1 and CDR2 (germline): SGHDT, YYEEEE. The CDR3 is made up of 13 amino acids. Trimming stripped 3 bases from V and 9 bases from J, with 13 bases between. CDR3 amino acids: CASSSRIHGTIYF. Written as DNA, the CDR3 is TGTGCCAGCAGCTCGAGGATCCACGGCACCATATATTTT.

The chain recombines TRBV4-1 with TRBJ1-5, with 8 bases aligning to TRBD1. After removal of 2 bases from V and 6 bases from J, the junction contained 12 bases not matched to a gene. This CDR3 is built from 17 residues. CDR1 and CDR2 from the germline V gene are MGHRA and YSYEKL. The CDR3 reads CASSQPPGDRRIQPQHF. The DNA of the CDR3 is TGCGCCAGCAGCCAACCCCCGGGGGACAGGCGGATTCAGCCCCAGCATTTT.

By frequency in the sample, this clonotype is large. The chain combines TRBV18 with TRBJ1-2; unclear D gene. There are 16 residues in the CDR3. CDR1 and CDR2 (germline): KGHSH, LQKENI. Trimming took 1 base from V and 8 from J, leaving 20 bases between them. In DNA, the CDR3 is TGTGCCAGCTCACCACGAGTCGGCGGGGAAGTACAGGGCTACACCTTC. The encoded protein is CASSPRVGGEVQGYTF.

Concerning this clonotype itself: A far bigger clonotype differs at one base, so this is likely a read error. The chain joins TRBV6-2 or TRBV6-3 to TRBJ2-7; D call uncertain. The J call is in doubt because the DNA end fits TRBJ1-2 better. The CDR3 spans 11 residues. The germline V gene has CDR1 MNHEY and CDR2 SVGEGT. CDR3 loop: CASSYSGSYTF. In DNA form, the CDR3 reads TGTGCCAGCAGTTACTCCGGCAGCTACACCTTC.

This clonotype was seen a single time. The chain recombines TRBV28 with TRBJ2-6; TRBD2 might be the D (6 bases). Germline lookup yields CDR1 MDHEN and CDR2 SYDVKM. The CDR3 runs to 13 residues. V shed 2 bases and J shed 10 bases, with 9 bases lying between them. The CDR3 protein is CASSLGGTNVLTF. CDR3 in DNA: TGTGCCAGCAGTTTAGGAGGGACGAACGTCCTGACTTTC. Full variable domain (rest looked up from reference TRBV28 and TRBJ2-6): DVKVTQSSRYLVKRTGEKVFLECVQDMDHENMFWYRQDPGLGLRLIYFSYDVKMKEKGDIPEGYSVSREKKERFSLILESASTNQTSMYLCASSLGGTNVLTFGAGSRLTVL.

Notes on this clonotype: A far larger clone is a single base away, which makes a read error likely. DNA of the CDR3: TGTGCCAGCAGTGAGGGGCATGAGCAGTTCTTC. It specifies CASSEGHEQFF. The chain combines TRBV6-5 with TRBJ2-1; D may correspond to TRBD1 or TRBD2 (5 bases each). The CDR3 has 11 amino acids. Trimming took 5 bases from V and 8 from J, leaving 7 bases between them. Looked up from germline, CDR1 is MNHEY and CDR2 is SVGAGI.

Sample share makes this clonotype medium-sized. This chain connects TRBV30 to TRBJ1-1; D is undetermined. Germline lookup yields CDR1 GTSNPN and CDR2 SVGIG (reference sequence). V was trimmed by 0 bases and J by 5 bases, leaving 10 bases between them. The CDR3 sequence is 13 residues long. In nucleotides, the CDR3 is TGTGCCTGGAGTGTAAAACTGGGGACTGAAGCTTTCTTT. This gives the protein CAWSVKLGTEAFF.

By sample fraction, this clonotype is large. The chain links TRBV6-6 to TRBJ1-2; maybe TRBD1 (5 bases). Trimming removed 10 bases from V and 8 bases from J, with 17 bases in between. The CDR3 covers 12 residues. Germline V gene data show CDR1 as MNHNY and CDR2 as SVGAGI (reference sequence). The CDR3 protein is CATTSRGEGYTF. The CDR3, as DNA: TGTGCCACCACTTCTCGAGGGGAGGGCTACACCTTC.

Comment on this clonotype: A far larger clone is a single base away, which makes a read error likely. The conserved phenylalanine or tryptophan normally closing the CDR3 is absent here, so this likely arose from a read error. The chain employs TRBV7-2 and TRBJ1-2; D perhaps matches TRBD1 (6 bases). V lost 1 base and J 8 bases, leaving 8 bases between the germline ends. From germline, CDR1 is SGHTA and CDR2 FQGNSA. The CDR3 consists of 12 residues. CDR3 amino acids: CASSLGGRGYTY. In DNA form, the CDR3 reads TGTGCCAGCAGCTTAGGGGGGCGAGGCTACACCTAC.

For this clonotype: With a far larger clone one base away, a read error is the likely cause. This chain connects TRBV6-1 to TRBJ2-6; tentatively, D is TRBD1 (6 bases). This CDR3 region has 16 residues. CDR1 is MNHNS, CDR2 SASEGT, per germline. CDR3 amino acids: CTSSYSSGAGANVLTF. The CDR3 region has the DNA TGTACCAGCAGTTACTCATCAGGGGCTGGGGCCAACGTCCTGACTTTC.

By sample fraction, this clonotype is large (0.1 to 1%). This chain joins TRBV12-3 or TRBV12-4 and TRBJ1-5; TRBD1 is a possible D gene (5 bases). The CDR3 loop spans 15 amino acids. V was shortened by 6 bases and J by 2 bases, with 14 bases between the two germline ends. The CDR3 DNA is TGTGCCAGCAGCGTCTCCCTGGGGGGCAATCAGCCCCAGCATTTT. This sequence encodes CASSVSLGGNQPQHF.

Regarding this clonotype: A far more abundant clone sits one base away, making this likely a read error. The chain employs TRBV6-5 and TRBJ1-2; D not resolved. Germline lookup yields CDR1 MNHEY and CDR2 SVGAGI. The CDR3 consists of 13 residues. The CDR3 is CASSWGFNYDYTF. The CDR3, as DNA: TGTGCCAGCAGTTGGGGTTTTAACTATGACTACACCTTC.

This clonotype is classed as large. This chain joins TRBV30 and TRBJ1-1; no definite D call. The CDR3 totals 14 residues. Germline assignment: CDR1 GTSNPN and CDR2 SVGIG (reference sequence). V lost 0 bases, J lost 0 bases, and 8 bases lay in between. This CDR3 reads CAWSVRVLNTEAFF. For the CDR3, the DNA is TGTGCCTGGAGTGTACGGGTTCTGAACACTGAAGCTTTCTTT.

By share, this clonotype counts as large. The V and J genes are TRBV30 and TRBJ1-5; no firm D call. Germline CDR1 reads GTSNPN; CDR2 reads SVGIG (reference sequence). V lost 2 bases to trimming and J lost 4 bases, with 6 bases between them. The CDR3 sequence is 12 residues long. Here the CDR3 DNA reads TGTGCCTGGAGTCGTCTGAATCAGCCCCAGCATTTT. Amino acid sequence: CAWSRLNQPQHF.

By its share, this clonotype is large. The rearrangement links TRBV7-2 to TRBJ1-1; tentative D call: TRBD1 (5 bases). V was shortened by 3 bases and J by 2 bases, with 10 bases between the two germline ends. Germline V gives CDR1 SGHTA, CDR2 FQGNSA. CDR3 size: 14 residues. CDR3: CASSFGQGNTEAFF. The CDR3 DNA sequence: TGTGCCAGCAGCTTTGGGCAGGGTAACACTGAAGCTTTCTTT. The whole variable domain, filled in from reference TRBV7-2 and TRBJ1-1, reads GAGVSQSPSNKVTEKGKDVELRCDPISGHTALYWYRQSLGQGLEFLIYFQGNSAPDKSGLPSDRFSAERTGGSVSTLTIQRTQQEDSAVYLCASSFGQGNTEAFFGQGTRLTVV.

A note on this clonotype: This likely came from a read error, as a far larger clone is one base away. The chain has TRBV28 and TRBJ1-4, with D uncertain. The J call is uncertain, as TRBJ1-6 better fits the DNA end. Germline CDR1 and CDR2: MDHEN and SYDVKM. This CDR3 comprises 15 residues. The CDR3 here is CGSRPLASRSSPLHF. In DNA, the CDR3 is TGTGGCAGCAGGCCTCTGGCCAGTCGAAGTTCACCCCTCCACTTT.

By its share, this clonotype is large. V is TRBV6-1 and J is TRBJ1-2; 11 bases are a match to TRBD1. The ends lost 8 bases at V and 7 bases at J; junction bases unmatched: 15. There are 16 residues in the CDR3. The V gene's germline CDR1 is MNHNS and CDR2 SASEGT. In nucleotides, the CDR3 is TGTGCCAGCCGACCCGCCGGGACAGGGGGAAGGTTTGGCTACACCTTC. Its protein product is CASRPAGTGGRFGYTF.

This clonotype is deemed hyperexpanded. One end of the junction is discordant with germline, which a read error may explain. The chain has TRBV10-3 and TRBJ1-4; 10 bases match TRBD1. The CDR3 is 18 residues long. Germline V CDR1 and CDR2: ENHRY, SYGVKD. Written as DNA, the CDR3 is TGTGCCAGCAGTTACTCGTTTCTCCCGGGACAGGGGCGTGAAAAACTGTTTTTT. Translation: CASSYSFLPGQGREKLFF.

About this clonotype itself: A far more abundant clone sits one base away, making this likely a read error. The chain joins TRBV10-3 to TRBJ2-1; D gene unclear. The J call may be in error: the DNA end matches TRBJ1-2 better. Looked up from germline, CDR1 is ENHRY and CDR2 is SYGVKD. The CDR3 runs 13 residues. The CDR3 here is CDISESVGIGYTF. CDR3 DNA: TGTGACATCAGTGAGTCGGTCGGGATCGGCTACACCTTC.

By frequency in the sample, this clonotype is large (0.1 to 1%). The CDR3 protein is CASRAGGYGYTF. As DNA, the CDR3 is TGTGCCAGCAGAGCGGGGGGCTATGGCTACACCTTC. The V and J genes are TRBV6-5 and TRBJ1-2; the D gene is possibly TRBD1 (5 bases). The CDR3 runs 12 residues. With 6 bases removed from V and 4 bases from J, the gap between germline ends came to 9 bases. CDR1 and CDR2 (germline): MNHEY, SVGAGI.

Sample share makes this clonotype large (0.1 to 1%). The chain is built from TRBV29-1 and TRBJ2-7; D is uncertain. The CDR3 is 12 amino acids. V lost 3 bases, J lost 1 base, and 7 bases lay in between. Germline V lookup: CDR1 SQVTM, CDR2 ANQGSEA. CDR3 amino acids: CSVDTESYEQYF. The CDR3 DNA reads as TGCAGCGTTGATACTGAGTCCTACGAGCAGTACTTC.

The chain's CDR3 is CASSGRQLMGQGGNSPLHF. CDR3 bases: TGTGCCAGCAGTGGGCGACAGTTGATGGGACAGGGGGGGAACTCACCCCTCCACTTT. The V call is TRBV6-1, the J call TRBJ1-6; 11 bases agree with TRBD1. Germline CDR1 is MNHNS and CDR2 is SASEGT. V was pared by 4 bases and J by 10 bases, with 18 bases of the junction left unmatched. The CDR3 runs to 19 residues.

This clonotype is medium-sized. This sequence joins TRBV12-3 or TRBV12-4 and TRBJ2-7; the D gene is possibly TRBD1 (6 bases). Trimming took off 5 bases at V and 0 bases at J, with 26 bases between the two ends. This CDR3 spans 19 amino acids. CDR3 nucleotide sequence: TGTGCCAGCAGTACCCCGTTCCCACGACAGGCGACCTACTCCTACGAGCAGTACTTC. The encoded protein is CASSTPFPRQATYSYEQYF.

Judged by abundance, this clonotype is large. Here the CDR3 reads CASSIVQGGETQYF. DNA for the CDR3: TGTGCCAGTAGTATAGTCCAGGGGGGAGAGACCCAGTACTTC. The chain is built from TRBV19 and TRBJ2-5, with a weak D call TRBD1 (7 bases). In germline, CDR1 is LNHDA, CDR2 SQIVND (reference sequence). V gave up 1 base and J gave up 4 bases, with 10 bases separating them. The CDR3 spans 14 residues.

This chain connects TRBV6-1 to TRBJ1-2; 7 bases agree with TRBD1. Germline CDR1 MNHNS, CDR2 SASEGT. The CDR3 is 16 residues long. V trimming: 7 bases; J trimming: 7 bases; junction bases outside the gene matches: 18. CDR3 residues: CASTPTGTGGRFGYTF. The CDR3 DNA reads as TGTGCCAGCACCCCGACAGGGACTGGGGGAAGGTTTGGCTACACCTTC.

By its share, this clonotype is hyperexpanded. The CDR3 is CASSYPGSYTF. The CDR3 DNA follows: TGTGCCAGCAGTTACCCCGGCAGCTACACCTTC. The gene calls are TRBV6-2 or TRBV6-3 and TRBJ1-2; no reliable D call. The germline V and J ends were trimmed by 2 bases and 9 bases, with 7 bases remaining between them. The CDR3 runs to 11 residues. Germline V gene lookup returns CDR1 MNHEY and CDR2 SVGEGT.

The gene calls are TRBV4-3 and TRBJ2-7, with 8 bases that match TRBD1. Trimming cost V 1 base and J 2 bases; bases outside gene matches: 4. Germline-derived CDR1 and CDR2 are LGHNA and YSLEER. The CDR3 has 15 amino acids. CDR3 residues: CASSQADRGAYEQYF. The CDR3 nucleotides read TGCGCCAGCAGCCAAGCAGACAGGGGAGCCTACGAGCAGTACTTC.

By frequency in the sample, this clonotype is medium-sized (0.01 to 0.1%). V usage is TRBV20-1 and J usage is TRBJ1-5, with D possibly matching TRBD1 (6 bases). The germline V gene has CDR1 DFQATT and CDR2 SNEGSKA (reference sequence). V was shortened by 6 bases and J by 7 bases, with 13 bases between the two germline ends. The CDR3 extends over 12 amino acids. The CDR3 loop reads CSATQGGQPQHF. In DNA, the CDR3 is TGCAGTGCAACACAGGGAGGGCAGCCCCAGCATTTT.

This clonotype is judged large. This rearrangement joins TRBV12-3 or TRBV12-4 to TRBJ1-6; 7 bases match TRBD1. This CDR3 is 14 amino acids long. Unmatched junction bases numbered 9, after V lost 6 bases and J lost 10 bases. The CDR3 sequence is CASSPHRGGSPLHF. CDR3 in DNA: TGTGCCAGCAGCCCACACAGGGGTGGGTCACCCCTCCACTTT.

By share of the sample, this clonotype is large. DNA of the CDR3: TGTGCCAGTAGTATGTTGCTAGCGGGAGAGCAGTACTTC. As protein: CASSMLLAGEQYF. This sequence joins TRBV19 and TRBJ2-7; 9 positions agree with TRBD2. The CDR3 length is 13 residues. Germline CDR1 reads LNHDA; CDR2 reads SQIVND (reference sequence). V lost 3 bases, J lost 7 bases, and 4 bases stayed unmatched.

Judged by abundance, this clonotype is large (0.1 to 1%). The gene calls are TRBV12-3 or TRBV12-4 and TRBJ1-2, with a possible D match to TRBD1 (5 bases). Between the trimmed V and J ends, which lost 1 base and 1 base, there was a span of 7 bases. CDR3 size: 14 residues. The CDR3 sequence: CASSLGQFNYGYTF. The CDR3 DNA reads TGTGCCAGCAGTTTAGGACAGTTTAACTATGGCTACACCTTC.